This TCR beta chain was retrieved from a study of T cell responses to AZD1222 COVID-19 vaccine. Overall study findings and caveats: Distributed over spike, vaccine-associated CD4 TCRs predominated at 160-218 and 743-854.

The CDR3 runs 14 residues. Germline V gene data show CDR1 as MNHEY and CDR2 as SVGAGI. V was shortened by 4 bases and J by 7 bases, with 11 bases between the two germline ends. This clone was picked up a small number of times. As yet, its antigen is unknown. Repertoires were generated with immunoSEQ multiplex PCR, while TCRdb's copy carries only in-frame clones and drops some. This sample has 130,000 or so clones; 75% to 95% occur once, and the top ten carry 6.9%. This TCR derives from an adult in good health. This specimen consisted of peripheral blood, obtained on day 0 of AZD1222 vaccination. The chain combines TRBV6-5 with TRBJ1-6; no clear D. CDR3 in amino acids: CASSFMALNSPLHF. In DNA form, the CDR3 reads TGTGCCAGCAGTTTTATGGCCTTAAATTCACCCCTCCACTTT.